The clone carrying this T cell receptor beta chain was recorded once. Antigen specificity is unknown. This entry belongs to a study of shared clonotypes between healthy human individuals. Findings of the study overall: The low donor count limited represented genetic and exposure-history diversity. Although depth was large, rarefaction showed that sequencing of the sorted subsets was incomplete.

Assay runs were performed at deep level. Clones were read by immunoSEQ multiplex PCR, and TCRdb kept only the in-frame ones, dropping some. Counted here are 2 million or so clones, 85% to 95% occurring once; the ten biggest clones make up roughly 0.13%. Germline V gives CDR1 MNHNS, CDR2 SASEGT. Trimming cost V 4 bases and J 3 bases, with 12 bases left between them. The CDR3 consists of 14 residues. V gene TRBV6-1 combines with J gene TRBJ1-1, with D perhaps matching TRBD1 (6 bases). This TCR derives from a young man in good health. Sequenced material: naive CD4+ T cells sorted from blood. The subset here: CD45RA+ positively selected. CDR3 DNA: TGTGCCAGCAGTGCGAACAGGGTTCACACTGAAGCTTTCTTT. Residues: CASSANRVHTEAFF.